This record concerns one T cell receptor beta chain sequence. No antigen is known for it. The data were obtained in a study of T cells expressing NK-cell markers. Study-level information: Investigators obtained TCR beta repertoires from sorted CD3+CD56+NKG2C+, CD3+CD56+NKG2C- and CD3+CD56-NKG2C+ T cells. Study-wide results and limits: HCMV specificity of expanded NKG2C+ T cell clones remained unclear. The same clonotypes also predominated in the CD3+CD56-NKG2C+ fraction of several donors. The study found dominant NKG2C+ clonotypes at about 1.0-8% of CD8+ T cells in about six donors.

TCRdb re-called the 5' RACE reads and catalogs CDR3 proteins one per entry, DNA excluded. The sample totals roughly 150,000 distinct CDR3 sequences. Germline V gene sequence: CDR1 DFQATT, CDR2 SNEGSKA (reference sequence). The CDR3 covers 13 residues. The source material was blood T cells: a sorted CD56 or NKG2C T cell subset, CD4+ or CD8+ T cells, or bulk PBMC T cells (not recorded which). The clonotype originates from a man aged 18-75 years in good health. This chain uses TRBV20-1 with TRBJ2-3; the D call of TRBD2 rests on TCRdb alone, since no DNA is present to check it. The CDR3 region is CSAQRGVTDTQYF.